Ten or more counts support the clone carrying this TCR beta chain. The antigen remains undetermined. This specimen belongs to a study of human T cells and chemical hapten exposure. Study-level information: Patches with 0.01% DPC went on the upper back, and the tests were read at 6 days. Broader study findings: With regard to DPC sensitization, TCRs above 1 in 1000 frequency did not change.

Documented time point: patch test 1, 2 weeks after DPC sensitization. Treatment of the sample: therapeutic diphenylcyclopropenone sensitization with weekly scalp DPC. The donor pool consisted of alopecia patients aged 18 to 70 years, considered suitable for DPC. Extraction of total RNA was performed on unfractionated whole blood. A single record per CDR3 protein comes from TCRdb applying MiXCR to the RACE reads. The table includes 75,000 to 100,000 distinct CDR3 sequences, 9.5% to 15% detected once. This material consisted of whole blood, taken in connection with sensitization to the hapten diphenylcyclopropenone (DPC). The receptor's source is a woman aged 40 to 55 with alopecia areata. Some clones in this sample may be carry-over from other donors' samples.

This CDR3 reads CASSAGQSYNEQFF. The CDR3 DNA follows: TGTGCCAGCAGCGCGGGGCAGTCCTACAATGAGCAGTTCTTC. The genes are TRBV7-2 and TRBJ2-1; TRBD2 might be the D (6 bases). The CDR3 covers 14 residues. Germline CDR1 is SGHTA and CDR2 is FQGNSA. Trimming took 5 bases from V and 1 from J, leaving 9 bases between them. Combining the CDR3 with reference TRBV7-2 and TRBJ2-1 gives the whole variable domain GAGVSQSPSNKVTEKGKDVELRCDPISGHTALYWYRQSLGQGLEFLIYFQGNSAPDKSGLPSDRFSAERTGGSVSTLTIQRTQQEDSAVYLCASSAGQSYNEQFFGPGTRLTVL.